This T cell receptor beta chain was obtained from a study of T cells in localized non-small cell lung cancer. Study results and limitations: Increased T cell density in blood showed an association with longer overall survival. Adjacent lung exhibited a median of 57 among the 100 most abundant tumor clones.

The repertoire was sequenced with immunoSEQ multiplex PCR; TCRdb's copy has only in-frame clones and lacks some. The data hold approximately 10,000 clones, with about 90% observed a single time. With 4 bases removed from V and 6 bases from J, the gap between germline ends came to 9 bases. The CDR3 totals 11 residues. Germline CDR1 and CDR2: SQVTM and ANQGSEA. As to this clone: Its antigen is not known.

The material sequenced was peripheral blood, taken before any cancer treatment. The chain carries TRBV29-1 and TRBJ1-2, with D perhaps matching TRBD1 (6 bases). This receptor was obtained from a woman aged 40-75 years with stage I squamous cell lung carcinoma. The DNA of the CDR3 is TGCAGCGTTGCCGGGGGCGATGGCTACACCTTC. This gives the protein CSVAGGDGYTF.